A selection of T cell receptor beta chains follows, all from one sample in a study of blood T cells in healthy people across ages. In TCRdb, the 5' RACE reads were re-called with MiXCR into one record per CDR3 protein. The data show 1.2 million to 1.5 million distinct CDR3 sequences, 42% seen once. The specimen sequenced was blood. These receptors originate from a woman aged 18 to 35 in good health. The CDR3 runs from the conserved cysteine through the conserved F or W. D genes are given only for firm matches. For some rows the clone size is stated as once, few or many, or as a class when expanded; others skip it.

J gene	V gene	D gene	clone size	CDR3 DNA	CDR3 protein
TRBJ2-6	TRBV6-5	.	.	TGTGCCAGCAGTTACTCGAGCCTTTGGGCCGACGTCCTGACTTTC	CASSYSSLWADVLTF
TRBJ2-1	TRBV20-1	TRBD1	few	TGCAGTGCCCGAGGACAGGGCCTCAACGGGAATGAGCAGTTCTTC	CSARGQGLNGNEQFF
TRBJ2-3	TRBV7-3	.	.	TGTGCCAGCAGCCCCGAGGGGACGGCTAGCACAGATACGCAGTATTTT	CASSPEGTASTDTQYF
TRBJ2-1	TRBV12-3/TRBV12-4	.	.	TGTGCCAGCAGTTACCCCCTCGGGCGGGGGCAAGAGACCCAGTTCTTC	CASSYPLGRGQETQFF
TRBJ1-2	TRBV6-1	.	few	TGTGCCAGCAGTGAACTTCGGCAGCCTAACTATGGCTACACCTTC	CASSELRQPNYGYTF
TRBJ2-3	TRBV9	.	.	TGTGTCAGCAGCGTAGCCTCGCAGTATTTT	CVSSVASQYF
TRBJ2-7	TRBV12-3/TRBV12-4	.	.	TGTGCCAGCACCCGGGACAAGAGCTCCTACGAGCAGTACTTC	CASTRDKSSYEQYF
TRBJ1-2	TRBV12-3/TRBV12-4	TRBD1	once	TGTGCCAGCAGTGCAGCGGACAGGGTAGGGGGTGGCTACACCTTC	CASSAADRVGGGYTF
TRBJ2-5	TRBV6-2/TRBV6-3	.	few	TGTGCCAGCAGTTACTCATCTAGCTTTGAGACCCAGTACTTC	CASSYSSSFETQYF
TRBJ1-4	TRBV3-1	TRBD1	.	TGTGCCAGCAGGGGACAGGGAGAATCGGAGGGGAATAATGAAAAACTGTTTTTT	CASRGQGESEGNNEKLFF
TRBJ2-3	TRBV27	.	.	TGTGCCAGCAGTTTATCATGGGGACCCGGGAATACGCAGTATTTT	CASSLSWGPGNTQYF
TRBJ1-2	TRBV12-3/TRBV12-4	.	.	TGTGCCAGCAGTTTCCAGGCAGTTTACTATGGCTACACCTTC	CASSFQAVYYGYTF
TRBJ1-1	TRBV6-5	.	.	TGTGCCAGCAGTTACGCCGGCGGAGCCTTAAACACTGAAGCTTTCTTT	CASSYAGGALNTEAFF
TRBJ2-5	TRBV7-2	.	few	TGTGCCAGCAGCTCGGGATTCGGTGAGCAGTACTTC	CASSSGFGEQYF
TRBJ2-5	TRBV4-2	.	.	TGTGCCAGCAGCCAAGATTTGTCCAGATTGGAGACCCAGTACTTC	CASSQDLSRLETQYF
TRBJ2-7	TRBV20-1	.	.	TGCAGTGCTAGAGGGTCCTACACCTACGAGCAGTACTTC	CSARGSYTYEQYF
TRBJ1-2	TRBV27	.	few	TGTGCCAGCAGCCCCCCCCCAGGACCCTATGGCTACACCTTC	CASSPPPGPYGYTF
TRBJ2-1	TRBV3-1	TRBD2	.	TGTGCCAGCAGCCAAGAGGCCGGGACTAGCGGGAGCGAGACCCAGTTCTTC	CASSQEAGTSGSETQFF
TRBJ2-5	TRBV7-2	TRBD2	.	TGTGCCAGCAGCAAAGGAAGCGGGATAGTCTACGTGCAGTACTTC	CASSKGSGIVYVQYF
TRBJ2-7	TRBV7-8	.	.	TGTGCCAGCAGCCCAAGACCGGGGGACTACGAGCAGTACTTC	CASSPRPGDYEQYF
TRBJ2-3	TRBV12-3/TRBV12-4	.	many	TGTGCCAGCAGTTTGTCGGGTGGGGGAGATACGCAGTATTTT	CASSLSGGGDTQYF
TRBJ2-5	TRBV11-2	.	.	TGTGCCAGCAGCTTATTTCCCAGCAGTCAAGAGACCCAGTACTTC	CASSLFPSSQETQYF
TRBJ2-3	TRBV29-1	TRBD2	.	TGCAGCGTTGAGCTAGCGGGAGCCACAGAGACGCAGTATTTT	CSVELAGATETQYF